What follows are 8 T cell receptor beta chains derived from one specimen sequenced in a study of cytomegalovirus exposure and HLA in healthy donors. The PCR used 60 Vbeta and 13 Jbeta primers. Profiled with immunoSEQ multiplex PCR; TCRdb holds only in-frame clones, not every one. The sample lists about 120,000 clones; roughly four fifths were seen once. Sequenced sample: PBMCs. These receptors originate from a man aged 35 to 55 in good health and CMV-seronegative.

This chain links TRBV2 with TRBJ2-1; D might be TRBD1 (5 bases). V dropped 9 bases and J dropped 9 bases, with 12 bases sitting between them. The CDR3 contains 11 residues. Germline CDR1 SNHLY, CDR2 FYNNEI. The CDR3 sequence: CASQGWAEQFF. CDR3 in DNA: TGTGCCAGTCAGGGTTGGGCTGAGCAGTTCTTC.

This sequence joins TRBV5-1 and TRBJ2-7, with 10 positions matching TRBD2. This CDR3 is built from 14 residues. Germline lookup yields CDR1 SGHRS and CDR2 YFSETQ. The ends lost 8 bases at V and 5 bases at J; junction bases unmatched: 10. CDR3 region: CASRPGLANHEQYF. As DNA, the CDR3 is TGCGCCAGTAGGCCGGGACTAGCGAACCACGAGCAGTACTTC.

The chain couples TRBV7-2 to TRBJ2-5; possibly TRBD1 for D (5 bases). The J call is in doubt because the DNA end fits TRBJ2-7 better. Germline V gene sequence: CDR1 SGHTA, CDR2 FQGNSA. The CDR3 has 14 amino acids. For the CDR3, the DNA is TGTGCCAGCAGCTTCCAGGGTAATGTCTACGAGCAGTACTTC. It codes for CASSFQGNVYEQYF.

The chain is built from TRBV9 and TRBJ1-6; D gene uncertain. Trimming removed 1 base at V and 5 bases at J, with 13 bases between. Germline V gene data show CDR1 as SGDLS and CDR2 as YYNGEE. The length of the CDR3 is 16 residues. The CDR3 region has the DNA TGTGCCAGCAGCGTATCACTAGGGCGGGATAATTCACCCCTCCACTTT. Residues: CASSVSLGRDNSPLHF.

This chain uses TRBV27 with TRBJ1-2, with TRBD1 as a possible D gene (5 bases). In germline, CDR1 is MNHEY, CDR2 SMNVEV (reference sequence). V was cut by 4 bases and J by 1 base, with 10 bases left in between. The CDR3 is 14 residues long. The CDR3 DNA sequence: TGTGCCAGCAGTTCAGGGAGGAGTAACTATGGCTACACCTTC. It specifies CASSSGRSNYGYTF.

The rearrangement uses TRBV6-5 and TRBJ1-2, with a tentative D call TRBD1 (6 bases). This CDR3 comprises 15 residues. Germline CDR1 MNHEY, CDR2 SVGAGI. Deletions cut 6 bases from V and 4 bases from J, with 18 bases between. CDR3 DNA: TGTGCCAGCAGAATCGACCTACAGGGTGGCTATGGCTACACCTTC. Protein product: CASRIDLQGGYGYTF.

The CDR3 bases are TGTGCCAGCAGTCCGGGACTTTGGAACTACGAGCAGTACTTC. It encodes CASSPGLWNYEQYF. The chain couples TRBV27 to TRBJ2-7, with TRBD2 as a possible D gene (6 bases). With 5 bases removed from V and 3 bases from J, the gap between germline ends came to 14 bases. This CDR3 spans 14 amino acids. Germline V gene lookup returns CDR1 MNHEY and CDR2 SMNVEV (reference sequence).

The chain uses TRBV5-6 and TRBJ2-1; D perhaps matches TRBD2 (6 bases). From germline, CDR1 is SGHDT and CDR2 YYEEEE. The CDR3 is 13 amino acids. The V and J ends lost 1 base and 6 bases respectively, with 8 bases between them. The CDR3 region has the DNA TGTGCCAGCAGCTTGCCCGGGGGCAATGAGCAGTTCTTC. Its translation: CASSLPGGNEQFF. Full variable domain (rest looked up from reference TRBV5-6 and TRBJ2-1): DAGVTQSPTHLIKTRGQQVTLRCSPKSGHDTVSWYQQALGQGPQFIFQYYEEEERQRGNFPDRFSGHQFPNYSSELNVNALLLGDSALYLCASSLPGGNEQFFGPGTRLTVL.